This is a list of T cell receptor beta chains from one sample in a study of post-analysis software for immune sequencing data. TCRdb re-called the PCR reads with MiXCR, one entry per CDR3 protein. The sample yields roughly 150,000 distinct CDR3 sequences, about 34% seen once. Sequenced here: blood, sampled after autologous hematopoietic stem cell transplantation. The origin of the receptors is a girl between 5 and 17 years old with multiple sclerosis. Each CDR3 is given without its conserved first and last residue. Some rows mark clone size as missing; the rest say once, few, many or name a class of expanded clone.

ASSQGQGLSSPLH | TRBJ1-6 | 13 | few | TRBV3-1
ASSTRGGNEQF | TRBJ2-1 | 11 | NA | TRBV7-3
SARLAGVSTDTQY | TRBJ2-3 | 13 | many | TRBV20-1
ASRRASAGGWQDEQF | TRBJ2-1 | 15 | NA | TRBV6-1
ASTRVVGANVLT | TRBJ2-6 | 12 | many | TRBV5-1
ASSPWTSGSSPYYEQY | TRBJ2-7 | 16 | few | TRBV7-8
ASSSPGQPRAF | TRBJ1-1 | 11 | once | TRBV12-3/TRBV12-4
ASSLTPSSYNEQF | TRBJ2-1 | 13 | NA | TRBV7-3
ASRTTGNTEAF | TRBJ1-1 | 11 | NA | TRBV7-9
ASSGFLKDGYT | TRBJ1-2 | 11 | few | TRBV9
ASSAGGHLNEQF | TRBJ2-1 | 12 | many | TRBV12-3/TRBV12-4
ASSTGMFSYEQY | TRBJ2-7 | 12 | NA | TRBV6-6
ASSMGLAGAAGELF | TRBJ2-2 | 14 | many | TRBV7-3
ASSPPVGGAPTYTQY | TRBJ2-3 | 15 | few | TRBV5-6
ASSFGLAGVRGELF | TRBJ2-2 | 14 | NA | TRBV5-1
ASSLSGSGRWPQH | TRBJ1-5 | 13 | NA | TRBV5-6
ASRVRVSSYNEQF | TRBJ2-1 | 13 | NA | TRBV6-6
ASSQSGRERGEQY | NA | 13 | NA | TRBV7-3
ASSQGNQGAFAEQY | NA | 14 | few | TRBV3-1
ASSHVPGQGTNEKLF | TRBJ1-4 | 15 | NA | TRBV14
SVARDPYNERF | TRBJ2-1 | 11 | NA | TRBV20-1
ASSLGGGLYGYT | TRBJ1-2 | 12 | few | TRBV7-9
ASSYGQGIREQY | NA | 12 | few | TRBV6-5
SARDRTSGRYEQY | TRBJ2-7 | 13 | many | TRBV20-1
ASSDHDRNSGYT | TRBJ1-2 | 12 | NA | TRBV7-9
AGSLETIRQNTEAF | TRBJ1-1 | 14 | NA | TRBV7-8
ASSLKGAEGYT | TRBJ1-2 | 11 | NA | TRBV5-1
ASSPSGLAGVTYNEQF | TRBJ2-1 | 16 | many | TRBV7-9
SASDLAGKLYEQY | NA | 13 | few | TRBV20-1
ATGGPGPYNEQY | NA | 12 | NA | TRBV24-1
ASSYGTRFYEQF | TRBJ2-1 | 12 | NA | TRBV13
ASSETPTNTEAF | TRBJ1-1 | 12 | few | TRBV6-1
ASSLVRTDTQY | TRBJ2-3 | 11 | many | TRBV11-2
ATSRDAPVDEQF | TRBJ2-1 | 12 | NA | TRBV15
SASGGGSSYEQY | TRBJ2-7 | 12 | NA | TRBV20-1
ASSLSGLAPNEQF | TRBJ2-1 | 13 | NA | TRBV5-1
ASSQETSTVGYT | TRBJ1-2 | 12 | few | TRBV4-1
SASEGQRDVDNEQF | TRBJ2-1 | 14 | NA | TRBV20-1
SVGGRDRGRGEETQY | TRBJ2-5 | 15 | few | TRBV20-1
ASSWAGGRSRDTQY | TRBJ2-5 | 14 | few | TRBV7-8